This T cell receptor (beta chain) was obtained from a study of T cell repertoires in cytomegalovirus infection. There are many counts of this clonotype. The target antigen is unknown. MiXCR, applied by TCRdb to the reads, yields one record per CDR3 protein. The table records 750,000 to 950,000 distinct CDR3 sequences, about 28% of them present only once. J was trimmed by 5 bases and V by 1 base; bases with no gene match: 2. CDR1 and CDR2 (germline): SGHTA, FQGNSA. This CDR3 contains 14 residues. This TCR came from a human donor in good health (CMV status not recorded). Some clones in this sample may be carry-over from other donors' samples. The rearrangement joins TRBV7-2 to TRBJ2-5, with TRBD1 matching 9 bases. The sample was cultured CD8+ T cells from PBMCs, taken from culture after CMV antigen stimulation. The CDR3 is CASSLGGTGETQYF. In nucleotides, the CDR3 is TGTGCCAGCAGCTTAGGCGGGACAGGGGAGACCCAGTACTTC.